This entry features one TCR beta chain sequence. This sample was included in a study of CD8+CD57+ T cells in acquired aplastic anemia. Across the study: Sorted CD4+ plus CD8+ cells gave DNA averaging about 3.2 ug.

Trimming took 7 bases from V and 4 from J; bases not matched to a gene: 6. CDR1 and CDR2 (germline): SNHLY, FYNNEI. The CDR3 is 14 amino acids. Patients chosen for sequencing had CD8+CD57+ cells that had expanded, as shown by flow cytometry. According to the study, genomic DNA was the template for TCR beta VDJ and CDR3 profiling. MiXCR, applied by TCRdb to the reads, yields one record per CDR3 protein. Of about 190,000 distinct CDR3 sequences in the sample, around half are singletons; the top ten hold around 9.7%. This clonotype originated in a human donor with aplastic anemia. The V call is TRBV2, the J call TRBJ2-7, with TRBD1 identical over 11 bases. Specimen: sorted CD4+, CD8+, or CD8+CD57+ T cells (not recorded which) from PBMCs. The CDR3: CASTEDRGPYEQYF. The CDR3 DNA is TGTGCCAGCACTGAGGACAGGGGGCCTTACGAGCAGTACTTC.